This T cell receptor beta chain emerged from a study of shared clonotypes between healthy human individuals. Notes on the study in general: Sequencing depth was expected to influence donor clonotype sharing.

V was pared by 2 bases and J by 11 bases, with 4 bases of the junction left unmatched. The CDR3 length is 12 residues. Germline lookup yields CDR1 MNHNY and CDR2 SVGAGI (reference sequence). It was at deep level that the assay was run. The authors' processing: Junction-only immunoSEQ sequences carried no quality scores, so filtering differed. This table comes from immunoSEQ multiplex PCR, and its TCRdb copy is limited to in-frame clones, with some not included. The V and J calls and clone size are taken from that table; D and trimming were inferred from the DNA. The sample lists 550,000 to 700,000 clones, around three quarters seen once, with roughly 1.9% in the top ten. As to this clone: The antigen remains unidentified.

This clonotype originated in a woman aged 25 to 39 in good health. V and J are TRBV6-6 and TRBJ1-1; TRBD1 agrees at 8 bases. The sequenced sample consisted of memory CD4+ T cells sorted from blood. The subset: CD45RA-negative fraction. The CDR3 nucleotides are TGTGCCAGCAGTTACACCGGGACAGGCGCTTTCTTT. Amino acids: CASSYTGTGAFF.